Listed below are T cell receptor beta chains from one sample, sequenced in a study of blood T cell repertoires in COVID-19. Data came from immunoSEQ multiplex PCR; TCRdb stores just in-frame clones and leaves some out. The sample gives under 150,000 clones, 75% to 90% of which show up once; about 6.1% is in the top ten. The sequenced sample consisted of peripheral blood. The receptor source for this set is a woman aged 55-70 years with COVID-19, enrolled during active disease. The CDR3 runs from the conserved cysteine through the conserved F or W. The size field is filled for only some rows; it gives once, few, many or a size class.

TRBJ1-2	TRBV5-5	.	CASSSSGGAWYGYTF
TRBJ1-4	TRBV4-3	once	CASSQEGTGKLFF
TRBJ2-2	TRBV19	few	CASTYGQGLDTGELFF
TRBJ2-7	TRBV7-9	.	CASSSHPYEQYF
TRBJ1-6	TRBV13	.	CASSLGGQGNSPLHF
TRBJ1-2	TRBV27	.	CASSEGGRALYGYTF
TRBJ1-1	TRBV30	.	CAWNQGTGEAFF
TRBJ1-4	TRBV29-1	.	CSVWSSAEKLFF
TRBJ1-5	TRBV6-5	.	CASSWTGYNQPQHF
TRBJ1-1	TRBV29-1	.	CSVEVGTGGLNTEAFF
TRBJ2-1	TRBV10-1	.	CASMASGGANEQFF
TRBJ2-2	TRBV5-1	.	CASSFWTGGDQVTGELFF
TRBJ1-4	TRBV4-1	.	CASSQDPWGVRKKLFF
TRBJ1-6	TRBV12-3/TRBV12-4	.	CATTSSYNSPLHF